This entry describes one T cell receptor beta chain. Its antigen remains unidentified. This entry is derived from a study of monozygotic twins with inflammatory bowel disease. Findings of the study overall: Fewer shared clonotypes with others were found in IBD patients than in healthy twins, especially with disease activity. Healthy co-twins exceeded IBD patients in TCRbeta diversity as measured by inverse Simpson.

This CDR3 spans 19 amino acids. The germline gives CDR1 MGHRA, CDR2 YSYEKL. An amount of roughly 3,500 ng of total RNA was used for each TCR library. A template switching step added UMIs, each with a 6-nucleotide sample barcode. For each CDR3 protein, TCRdb gives one entry from its re-call of the 5' RACE reads, without DNA. The specimen's table records 300,000 to 450,000 distinct CDR3 sequences. This TCR derives from a human donor with ulcerative colitis or Crohn's disease, or a healthy co-twin of an affected twin (not recorded which). The chain links TRBV4-1 to TRBJ2-7; the D call of TRBD1 rests on TCRdb alone, since no DNA is present to check it. The sample comprised blood. CDR3 residues: CASSQRTGGPNRISYEQYF.